These 17 T cell receptor beta chains were all obtained from the same sample, sequenced in a study of CD8 T cells in Susac syndrome. RNA totalling about 0.5 to 1 ug underwent reverse transcription with random hexamers. One entry per CDR3 protein results from TCRdb running MiXCR on the immunoSEQ multiplex PCR reads. The table records 110,000 to 150,000 distinct CDR3 sequences, around 95% of them present only once. Sequenced sample: CD4+ T cells from PBMCs. These receptors came from a human donor with Susac syndrome.

The gene calls are TRBV29-1 and TRBJ2-7; D might be TRBD1 (5 bases). Between the trimmed V and J ends, which lost 6 bases and 2 bases, there was a span of 11 bases. This CDR3 region has 12 residues. Per germline, CDR1 SQVTM and CDR2 ANQGSEA. The DNA for the CDR3 is TGCAGCGTGCAGGGTCGTGCCTACGAGCAGTACTTC. Protein sequence: CSVQGRAYEQYF.

The V call is TRBV5-1, the J call TRBJ1-2; TRBD1 is a possible D gene (5 bases). V gave up 1 base and J gave up 5 bases, with 9 bases separating them. This CDR3 has 13 amino acids. Germline CDR1 and CDR2: SGHRS and YFSETQ. The CDR3 DNA reads as TGCGCCAGCAGCTTGTTGGGGGAGTATGGCTACACCTTC. Amino acid sequence: CASSLLGEYGYTF.

This chain joins TRBV19 and TRBJ2-1; 16 nucleotides align to TRBD2. This CDR3 has 17 residues. V was clipped by 4 bases and J by 4 bases; unmatched bases: 4. CDR1 is LNHDA, CDR2 SQIVND, per germline (reference sequence). The CDR3 sequence is CASSRGLAGGRYNEQFF. The DNA for the CDR3 is TGTGCCAGTAGTAGGGGACTAGCGGGGGGGCGGTACAATGAGCAGTTCTTC. Filled out from reference TRBV19 and TRBJ2-1, the complete variable domain reads DGGITQSPKYLFRKEGQNVTLSCEQNLNHDAMYWYRQDPGQGLRLIYYSQIVNDFQKGDIAEGYSVSREKKESFPLTVTSAQKNPTAFYLCASSRGLAGGRYNEQFFGPGTRLTVL.

The gene calls are TRBV23-1 and TRBJ2-1; 12 bases match TRBD2. TRBV23-1 is designated an ORF whose function remains uncertain. There are 19 residues in the CDR3. With 3 bases clipped from V and 0 bases from J, the junction kept 9 bases outside the gene matches. DNA of the CDR3: TGCGCCAGCAGTCATCCGGGACTAGCGGGTAAAAGCTCCTACAATGAGCAGTTCTTC. Its protein product is CASSHPGLAGKSSYNEQFF.

The chain recombines TRBV5-1 with TRBJ1-2, with TRBD1 as a possible D gene (5 bases). The V gene's germline CDR1 is SGHRS and CDR2 YFSETQ. V was cut by 4 bases and J by 2 bases, with 15 bases left in between. CDR3 length: 15 amino acids. The DNA for the CDR3 is TGCGCCAGCAGCCAACTCTCGGGACTGAACTATGGCTACACCTTC. Translating gives CASSQLSGLNYGYTF.

V gene TRBV20-1 combines with J gene TRBJ2-1; 12 bases align to TRBD2. After removal of 0 bases from V and 8 bases from J, the junction contained 8 bases not matched to a gene. CDR3 length equals 16 residues. CDR1 and CDR2 (germline): DFQATT, SNEGSKA (reference sequence). The CDR3 bases are TGCAGTGCTAGAGAGCTAGCGGGAGGGCCGAGGGATGAGCAGTTCTTC. Protein product: CSARELAGGPRDEQFF.

The chain joins TRBV3-1 to TRBJ1-5; D unclear. Germline V gives CDR1 LGHDT, CDR2 YNNKEL (reference sequence). The length of the CDR3 is 14 residues. V was clipped by 1 base and J by 3 bases, with 7 bases between them. The CDR3 reads CASSQGRNNQPQHF. The CDR3 DNA follows: TGTGCCAGCAGCCAAGGGAGGAACAATCAGCCCCAGCATTTT.

V and J are TRBV5-1 and TRBJ2-5, with a possible D match to TRBD2 (6 bases). Germline V gene sequence: CDR1 SGHRS, CDR2 YFSETQ. Trimming shortened V by 2 bases and J by 5 bases, and 19 bases separated the two germline ends. The CDR3 sequence is 16 residues long. The CDR3 sequence is CASSLPGLAGRETQYF. The CDR3 DNA reads as TGCGCCAGCAGCTTACCAGGTCTCGCGGGGCGGGAGACCCAGTACTTC. The entire variable domain, with the rest obtained from reference TRBV5-1 and TRBJ2-5, is as follows: KAGVTQTPRYLIKTRGQQVTLSCSPISGHRSVSWYQQTPGQGLQFLFEYFSETQRNKGNFPGRFSGRQFSNSRSEMNVSTLELGDSALYLCASSLPGLAGRETQYFGPGTRLLVL.

This chain uses TRBV29-1 with TRBJ2-5; 9 bases are a match to TRBD1. CDR3 size: 12 residues. Germline V gene data show CDR1 as SQVTM and CDR2 as ANQGSEA. V was pared by 5 bases and J by 5 bases, with 3 bases of the junction left unmatched. CDR3 bases: TGCAGCGTTTCAGACAGGGGGGAGACCCAGTACTTC. This codes for CSVSDRGETQYF.

This clonotype was observed once. The V call is TRBV11-2, the J call TRBJ2-1; D is possibly TRBD1 (6 bases). V lost 6 bases and J 4 bases, leaving 16 bases between the germline ends. The CDR3 consists of 15 residues. Germline assignment: CDR1 SGHAT and CDR2 FQNNGV. CDR3 protein: CASRYRTAPYNEQFF. As DNA, the CDR3 is TGTGCCAGCAGGTACCGGACAGCTCCGTACAATGAGCAGTTCTTC.

The table lists this clonotype with a count of one. The chain has TRBV15 and TRBJ1-1, with D hard to call. From germline, CDR1 is LNHNV and CDR2 YYDKDF (reference sequence). V lost 1 base to trimming and J lost 0 bases, with 3 bases between them. This CDR3 comprises 13 residues. CDR3 sequence: CATSRALNTEAFF. Written as DNA, the CDR3 is TGTGCCACCAGCAGAGCTTTGAACACTGAAGCTTTCTTT. The full variable domain, in which reference TRBV15 and TRBJ1-1 provide the parts outside the CDR3, is DAMVIQNPRYQVTQFGKPVTLSCSQTLNHNVMYWYQQKSSQAPKLLFHYYDKDFNNEADTPDNFQSRRPNTSFCFLDIRSPGLGDTAMYLCATSRALNTEAFFGQGTRLTVV.

The chain joins TRBV15 to TRBJ1-5; perhaps TRBD1 as D (5 bases). The CDR3 contains 12 residues. Deletions cut 0 bases from V and 11 bases from J, with 8 bases between. Looked up from germline, CDR1 is LNHNV and CDR2 is YYDKDF (reference sequence). CDR3 nucleotides: TGTGCCACCAGCAGAGATCGGGGGGCCCAGCATTTT. It encodes CATSRDRGAQHF.

V and J are TRBV3-1 and TRBJ2-5, with unresolved D. Trimming took off 5 bases at V and 6 bases at J, with 7 bases between the two ends. Germline lookup yields CDR1 LGHDT and CDR2 YNNKEL (reference sequence). CDR3 length: 11 residues. Here the CDR3 DNA reads TGTGCCAGCAGCTTCCTTCAGACCCAGTACTTC. It is translated as CASSFLQTQYF.

J is TRBJ2-1 and V is TRBV6-6; D is ambiguous. Germline V gene lookup returns CDR1 MNHNY and CDR2 SVGAGI (reference sequence). The CDR3 sequence is 16 residues long. V lost 2 bases, J lost 5 bases, and 16 bases lay in between. This chain's CDR3 is CASSYRAPSSDNEQFF. The CDR3 bases are TGTGCCAGCAGTTACCGGGCCCCTTCATCGGACAATGAGCAGTTCTTC.

The rearrangement joins TRBV4-2 to TRBJ2-3, with TRBD1 as a possible D gene (8 bases). The CDR3 has 20 residues. V shed 4 bases and J shed 4 bases, with 30 bases lying between them. The germline V gene has CDR1 LGHNA and CDR2 YNFKEQ. The CDR3 DNA follows: TGTGCCAGCAGCCCTCGGGCAGGGGGCGCTTTAGCGGGTTTCGCAGATACGCAGTATTTT. Amino acid sequence: CASSPRAGGALAGFADTQYF.

The CDR3 region is CSAKRQGTEAFF. The CDR3 coding sequence is TGCAGTGCTAAACGACAGGGAACTGAAGCTTTCTTT. The chain couples TRBV20-1 to TRBJ1-1, with TRBD1 matching over 7 bases. The trim removed 4 bases at V and 5 bases at J, leaving 4 bases unmatched. From germline, CDR1 is DFQATT and CDR2 SNEGSKA (reference sequence). The CDR3 loop spans 12 amino acids.

This chain uses TRBV9 with TRBJ1-2; perhaps TRBD1 as D (6 bases). This CDR3 has 13 residues. The germline CDR1 and CDR2 sequences are SGDLS and YYNGEE. Trimming removed 3 bases at V and 6 bases at J, with 12 bases between. The CDR3 sequence is CASSAGGSDGYTF. DNA of the CDR3: TGTGCCAGCAGCGCGGGGGGCAGCGATGGCTACACCTTC.